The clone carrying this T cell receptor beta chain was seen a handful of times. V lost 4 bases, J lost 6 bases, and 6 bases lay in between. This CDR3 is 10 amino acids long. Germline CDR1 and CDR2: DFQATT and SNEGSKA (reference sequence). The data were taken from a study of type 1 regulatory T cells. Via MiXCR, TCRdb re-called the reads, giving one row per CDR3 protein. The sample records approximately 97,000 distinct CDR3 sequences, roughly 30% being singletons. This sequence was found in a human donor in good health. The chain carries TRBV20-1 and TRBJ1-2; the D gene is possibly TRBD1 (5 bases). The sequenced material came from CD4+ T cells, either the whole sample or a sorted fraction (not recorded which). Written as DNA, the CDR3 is TGCAGTGCTACGACAGATGGCTACACCTTC. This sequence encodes CSATTDGYTF.